Listed below are T cell receptor beta chains from one sample, sequenced in a study of blood T cell repertoires in COVID-19. Only in-frame clones appear in the TCRdb table, and some are missing; sequencing was by immunoSEQ multiplex PCR. Among 160,000 or so clones listed, approximately 80% were seen once. The sequencing sample was made of PBMCs or T cells enriched from blood (not recorded which). These receptors all stem from a man aged 40-50 years who had recovered from COVID-19. Each CDR3 is given with its conserved first and last residue. A D gene is named only where the DNA matches it firmly. Size is stated for part of the rows, as once, few or many counts, or as a class when the clone is expanded.

TGTGCCAGCAGCCGGGTGGCGGGGGCTAGCACAGATACGCAGTATTTT,CASSRVAGASTDTQYF,TRBV7-3,-,TRBJ2-3,-
TGTGCCAGCAGCTCCAAAGGGGACTCCTACAATGAGCAGTTCTTC,CASSSKGDSYNEQFF,TRBV5-4,-,TRBJ2-1,once
TGTGCCTGGAGTGTTGGCGGAGACAATGAGCAGTTCTTC,CAWSVGGDNEQFF,TRBV30,-,TRBJ2-1,-
TGTGCCAGTGGCGGACTCAACAATGAGCAGTTCTTC,CASGGLNNEQFF,TRBV2,-,TRBJ2-1,-
TGCAGCGTTGAAAACAGGAACACTGAAGCTTTCTTT,CSVENRNTEAFF,TRBV29-1,-,TRBJ1-1,-
TGTGCCAGCAGCTTAGTTGGGGCTGGGAGCGGGTGGAGGGGTGAGCAGTTCTTC,CASSLVGAGSGWRGEQFF,TRBV7-6,-,TRBJ2-1,-
TGTGCCAGCAGCGTAGGTTCACAAAGCACAGATACGCAGTATTTT,CASSVGSQSTDTQYF,TRBV9,-,TRBJ2-3,-
TGTGCCAGCAGCCGTGAACAGGGTCTGGAATGGGGCGGGGAGCTGTTTTTT,CASSREQGLEWGGELFF,TRBV5-4,-,TRBJ2-2,-
TGCAGCGTTGAGGGAACCCTGGGAGCCACTGAAGCTTTCTTT,CSVEGTLGATEAFF,TRBV29-1,-,TRBJ1-1,-
TGTGCCAGCAGCGCATTCGAGGGCTACACCTTC,CASSAFEGYTF,TRBV9,-,TRBJ1-2,once
TGTGCCATCAGCCCGGGAGGGAGGGGAGAGACCCAGTACTTC,CAISPGGRGETQYF,TRBV10-3,TRBD2,TRBJ2-5,-
TGTGCCAGCAGCTTAGGGCCCCCAGCGGGGGGTTCCAATGAGCAGTTCTTC,CASSLGPPAGGSNEQFF,TRBV11-2,TRBD2,TRBJ2-1,-
TGTGCCAGCAGTTGGGTAGGAGGCACTGAAGCTTTCTTT,CASSWVGGTEAFF,TRBV6-5,-,TRBJ1-1,-
TGCGCCAGCAGCACCAGCGGGGGGCCTCCAGATACGCAGTATTTT,CASSTSGGPPDTQYF,TRBV5-1,TRBD2,TRBJ2-3,-
TGTGCCAGCGAGAAGAACAGGGGGCCTAACAATGAGCAGTTCTTC,CASEKNRGPNNEQFF,TRBV11-2,TRBD1,TRBJ2-1,-
TGTGCCAGCAGCCGCTCTAGGAATGAGCAGTTCTTC,CASSRSRNEQFF,TRBV14,-,TRBJ2-1,-
TGTGCCAGTACGAGCCAAAGCTACAATGAGCAGTTCTTC,CASTSQSYNEQFF,TRBV19,-,TRBJ2-1,-
TGTGCCAGTAGGCCAGGGACAGGGGGTCTGATTGGGGCAGATACGCAGTATTTT,CASRPGTGGLIGADTQYF,TRBV19,TRBD1,TRBJ2-3,-
TGTGCCAGCAGCCCCCATGGACAGGGGGCTCAAGAGACCCAGTACTTC,CASSPHGQGAQETQYF,TRBV7-3,TRBD1,TRBJ2-5,few
TGTGCCTGGCAGGGATACACCGGGGAGCTGTTTTTT,CAWQGYTGELFF,TRBV30,-,TRBJ2-2,-
TGTGCCAGCCAGCGGGGGGGCGGAGAGACCCAGTACTTC,CASQRGGGETQYF,TRBV2,TRBD2,TRBJ2-5,many
TGTGCCAGCAGCCAAACCAGGGGTGGCAATCAGCCCCAGCATTTT,CASSQTRGGNQPQHF,TRBV3-1/TRBV3-2,-,TRBJ1-5,-
TGTGCCAGCAGCTTGCAGGGGTCTCGGGGTGAAAAACTGTTTTTT,CASSLQGSRGEKLFF,TRBV7-2,-,TRBJ1-4,-
TGCGCCAGCAGAGTAGAACGGGCAGGGGCGGTTTCCGGGGAGCTGTTTTTT,CASRVERAGAVSGELFF,TRBV10-2,-,TRBJ2-2,once
TGTGCCAGCAGTTCACCCCAGGGGGGCACTGAAGCTTTCTTT,CASSSPQGGTEAFF,TRBV6-1,TRBD1,TRBJ1-1,-
TGTGCCAGCAGCGAGCAGAGGCAGAGCGGCTACACCTTC,CASSEQRQSGYTF,TRBV6-5,-,TRBJ1-2,-
TGTGCCAGCAGCCGAGGGGCAGGGCCGAGCTACACCTTC,CASSRGAGPSYTF,TRBV7-8,-,TRBJ1-2,once
TGTGCCAGCAGTGCCCAGGGGGCGCGGGACACCGGGGAGCTGTTTTTT,CASSAQGARDTGELFF,TRBV2,TRBD1,TRBJ2-2,once
TGTGCCAGTAGTAGGTCTACCTGGGGGGGTGAGCAGTTCTTC,CASSRSTWGGEQFF,TRBV19,TRBD2,TRBJ2-1,-
TGTGCCAGCAGTTACTTCGCTAGCGGGGGGCCGACAGATACGCAGTATTTT,CASSYFASGGPTDTQYF,TRBV6-2/TRBV6-3,TRBD2,TRBJ2-3,-
TGCGCCAGCAGCTTGGAAGGGGTTCGGACAGATACGCAGTATTTT,CASSLEGVRTDTQYF,TRBV5-1,-,TRBJ2-3,few
TGTGCCAGTAGACAGGGGGCCGTCTACGAGCAGTACTTC,CASRQGAVYEQYF,TRBV27,TRBD1,TRBJ2-7,-
TGTGCCTGGAGAGCGATAGATGGGGCCAACGTCCTGACTTTC,CAWRAIDGANVLTF,TRBV30,-,TRBJ2-6,-
TGTGCCAGCAGCTTAGTCGCAGGGACTAGGGACAATGAGCAGTTCTTC,CASSLVAGTRDNEQFF,TRBV7-9,TRBD2,TRBJ2-1,once
TGCGCCAGCAGTGACCCAGGGGCTCTGGGCACTGAAGCTTTCTTT,CASSDPGALGTEAFF,TRBV10-2,-,TRBJ1-1,-
TGTGCCAGCAGGGGGGACAGGAACACCGGGGAGCTGTTTTTT,CASRGDRNTGELFF,TRBV6-5,TRBD1,TRBJ2-2,-
TGTGCCAGCAGCCCACGAGACTACCCGCCGGGGGAGCTGTTTTTT,CASSPRDYPPGELFF,TRBV9,-,TRBJ2-2,-
TGTGCCAGCAGCCCGGGACTAGCGACGGAGACCCAGTACTTC,CASSPGLATETQYF,TRBV6-5,TRBD2,TRBJ2-5,-
TGTGCCAGCTCACCATCGAATACAGGGGTTACTGAAGCTTTCTTT,CASSPSNTGVTEAFF,TRBV18,TRBD1,TRBJ1-1,-
TGTGCCAGCAGATCATTAGCGGGGGGGCTCGGGGATACGCAGTATTTT,CASRSLAGGLGDTQYF,TRBV2,TRBD2,TRBJ2-3,few
TGTGCCAGCAGTTCTCAATACCGGGAGGCGGGTGCAGATACGCAGTATTTT,CASSSQYREAGADTQYF,TRBV11-3,TRBD2,TRBJ2-3,once
TGTGCCATCAGTGCCTCTAGCGGGGGGGCCAGCGGGGAGCTGTTTTTT,CAISASSGGASGELFF,TRBV10-3,TRBD2,TRBJ2-2,few
TGTGCCAGCAGCCTACTACCGCGGGCGGGCCAGCCCCAGCATTTT,CASSLLPRAGQPQHF,TRBV7-9,-,TRBJ1-5,-
TGTGCCAGCAGCCCTTCTCGGGGAGCGGGGGGGTTCACCGGGGAGCTGTTTTTT,CASSPSRGAGGFTGELFF,TRBV5-4,TRBD2,TRBJ2-2,-
TGTGCCAGCAGTTTGGACAGGTCTACCTACGAGCAGTACTTC,CASSLDRSTYEQYF,TRBV6-5,TRBD1,TRBJ2-7,-
TGTGCCAGCAGCGTAGTCGCGTCGGGGGGGCGGGAGCAGTACTTC,CASSVVASGGREQYF,TRBV9,TRBD2,TRBJ2-7,-
TGTGCCAGCAGTTTTGGGACTAGCGGTTACAATGAGCAGTTCTTC,CASSFGTSGYNEQFF,TRBV27,TRBD2,TRBJ2-1,-
TGTGCCTGGGGGGACAGCCTCAATGAGCAGTTCTTC,CAWGDSLNEQFF,TRBV30,TRBD1,TRBJ2-1,-
TGTGCCAGCTCAACCGGACCGGGACAGGGCCCCCTCACCGGGGAGCTGTTTTTT,CASSTGPGQGPLTGELFF,TRBV18,TRBD1,TRBJ2-2,-
TGCGCCAGCAGTGACCCCGCCTCGCGGGGCCACAATGAGCAGTTCTTC,CASSDPASRGHNEQFF,TRBV10-2,-,TRBJ2-1,-
TGCGCCAGCAGCCAAGTTGTTTCTAGTCGAGGAGAGACCCAGTACTTC,CASSQVVSSRGETQYF,TRBV4-1,-,TRBJ2-5,-
TGTGCCAGCAGCTCCTTCTCCGGGACAGGTTATAATTCACCCCTCCACTTT,CASSSFSGTGYNSPLHF,TRBV5-6,TRBD1,TRBJ1-6,few
TGTGCCAGAAGCTTGGAGGGGAGGTATGGCTACACCTTC,CARSLEGRYGYTF,TRBV5-3,-,TRBJ1-2,once